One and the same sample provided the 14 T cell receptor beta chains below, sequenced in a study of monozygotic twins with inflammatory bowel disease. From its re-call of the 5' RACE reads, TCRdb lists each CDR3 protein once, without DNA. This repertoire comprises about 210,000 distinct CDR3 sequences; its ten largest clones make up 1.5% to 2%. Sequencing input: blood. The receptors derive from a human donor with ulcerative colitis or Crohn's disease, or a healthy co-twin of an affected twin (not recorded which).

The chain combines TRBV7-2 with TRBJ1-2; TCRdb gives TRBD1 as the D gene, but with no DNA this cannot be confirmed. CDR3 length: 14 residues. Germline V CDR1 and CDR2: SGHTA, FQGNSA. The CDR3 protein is CASSPNEGAYGYTF.

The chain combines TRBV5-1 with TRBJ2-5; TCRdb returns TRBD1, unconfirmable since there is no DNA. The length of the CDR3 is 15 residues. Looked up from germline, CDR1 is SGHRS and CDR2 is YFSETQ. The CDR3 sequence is CASTQDRGWGETQYF.

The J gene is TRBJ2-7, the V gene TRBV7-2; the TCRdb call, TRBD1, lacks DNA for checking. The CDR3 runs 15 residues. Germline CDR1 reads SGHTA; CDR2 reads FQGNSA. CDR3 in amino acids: CASSDRDRSNYEQYF.

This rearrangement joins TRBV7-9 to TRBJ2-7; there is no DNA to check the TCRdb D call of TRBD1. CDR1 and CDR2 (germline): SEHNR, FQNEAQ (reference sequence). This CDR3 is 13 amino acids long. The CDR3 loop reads CASRKGGTYEQYF.

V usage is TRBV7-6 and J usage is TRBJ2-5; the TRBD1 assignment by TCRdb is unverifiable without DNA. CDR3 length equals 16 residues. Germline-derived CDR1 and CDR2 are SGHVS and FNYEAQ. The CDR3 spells CASSLMGTANQETQYF.

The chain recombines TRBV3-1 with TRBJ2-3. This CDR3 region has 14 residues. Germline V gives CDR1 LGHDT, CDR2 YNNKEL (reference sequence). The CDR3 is CASSQAPTGDTQYF.

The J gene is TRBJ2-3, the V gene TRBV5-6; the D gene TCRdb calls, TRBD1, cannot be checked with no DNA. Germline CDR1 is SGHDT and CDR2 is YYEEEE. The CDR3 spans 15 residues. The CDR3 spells CASSEGTGLTDTQYF.

CDR3 in amino acids: CSAPETRTDTQYF. The gene calls are TRBV20-1 and TRBJ2-3; lacking DNA, the TRBD1 call made by TCRdb goes unchecked. The CDR3 has 13 amino acids. Germline V gene data show CDR1 as DFQATT and CDR2 as SNEGSKA (reference sequence).

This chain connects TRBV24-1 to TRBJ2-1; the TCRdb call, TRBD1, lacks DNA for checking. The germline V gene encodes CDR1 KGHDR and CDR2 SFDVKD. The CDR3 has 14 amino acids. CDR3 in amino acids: CATSPGGTYNERFF.

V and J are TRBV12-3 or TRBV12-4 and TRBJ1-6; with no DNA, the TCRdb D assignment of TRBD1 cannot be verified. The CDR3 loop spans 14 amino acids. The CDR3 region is CASSFRAANSPLHF.

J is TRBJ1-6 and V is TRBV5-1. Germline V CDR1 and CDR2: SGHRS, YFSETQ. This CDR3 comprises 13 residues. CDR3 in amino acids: CASSLGDNSPLHF.

The CDR3 loop is CASSKRTGSRRNTEAFF. The gene calls are TRBV6-1 and TRBJ1-1; TCRdb reports TRBD1, a call that lacks DNA to check it against. The V gene's germline CDR1 is MNHNS and CDR2 SASEGT. This CDR3 contains 17 residues.

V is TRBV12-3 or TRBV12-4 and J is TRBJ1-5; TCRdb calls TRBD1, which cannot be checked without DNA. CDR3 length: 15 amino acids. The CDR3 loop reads CASSFGDTSNQPQHF.

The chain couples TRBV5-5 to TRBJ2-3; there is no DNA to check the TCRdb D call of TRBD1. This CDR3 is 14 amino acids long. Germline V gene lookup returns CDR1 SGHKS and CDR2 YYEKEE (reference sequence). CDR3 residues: CASSFDQGTDTQYF. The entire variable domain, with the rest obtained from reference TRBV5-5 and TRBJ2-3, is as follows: DAGVTQSPTHLIKTRGQQVTLRCSPISGHKSVSWYQQVLGQGPQFIFQYYEKEERGRGNFPDRFSARQFPNYSSELNVNALLLGDSALYLCASSFDQGTDTQYFGPGTRLTVL.